Listed below are T cell receptor beta chains from one sample, sequenced in a study of blood T cell repertoires in COVID-19. Clones were read by immunoSEQ multiplex PCR, and TCRdb kept only the in-frame ones, dropping some. The data show around 300,000 clones, with under 90% seen just once and approximately 2% held by the top ten. Source material: PBMCs or T cells enriched from blood (not recorded which). The source of these receptors is a woman aged 60-75 years who had recovered from COVID-19. Each CDR3 is given with its conserved first and last residue. The D gene is left open where the match is weak.

cdr3_nt: TGTGCCAGCAGTCCCCAGGGGGCGCGGGGCTACACCTTC; cdr3_aa: CASSPQGARGYTF; d_call: TRBD1; v_call: TRBV28; cdr3_length: 13; j_call: TRBJ1-2
cdr3_nt: TGTGCCAGCAGAGAGGTGGGAGGCACTGAAGCTTTCTTT; cdr3_aa: CASREVGGTEAFF; d_call: .; v_call: TRBV6-5; cdr3_length: 13; j_call: TRBJ1-1
cdr3_nt: TGCGCCAGCAGTTCGACATCAGACGGGGAGCTGTTTTTT; cdr3_aa: CASSSTSDGELFF; d_call: .; v_call: TRBV5-1; cdr3_length: 13; j_call: TRBJ2-2
cdr3_nt: TGTGCCAGCAGCTCGCAGGCGGGGGGCTTTGAAGCTTTCTTT; cdr3_aa: CASSSQAGGFEAFF; d_call: .; v_call: TRBV9; cdr3_length: 14; j_call: TRBJ1-1
cdr3_nt: TGTGCCAGCAGAGTGGAGAATCATAATTCACCCCTCCACTTT; cdr3_aa: CASRVENHNSPLHF; d_call: .; v_call: TRBV5-4; cdr3_length: 14; j_call: TRBJ1-6
cdr3_nt: TGTGCCAGCAGCTATAGGACTAGCGGCGGCTTAAGCACAGATACGCAGTATTTT; cdr3_aa: CASSYRTSGGLSTDTQYF; d_call: TRBD2; v_call: TRBV7-9; cdr3_length: 18; j_call: TRBJ2-3
cdr3_nt: TGTGCCAGCAGCTTAGTGCAGACTGCAACTAATGAAAAACTGTTTTTT; cdr3_aa: CASSLVQTATNEKLFF; d_call: .; v_call: TRBV7-9; cdr3_length: 16; j_call: TRBJ1-4
cdr3_nt: TGTGCCAGCATCGACCGCGGGGTTAGTGAAAAACTGTTTTTT; cdr3_aa: CASIDRGVSEKLFF; d_call: .; v_call: TRBV2; cdr3_length: 14; j_call: TRBJ1-4
cdr3_nt: TGTGCCAGCAGCTTCCAGGGATCTAACTATGGCTACACCTTC; cdr3_aa: CASSFQGSNYGYTF; d_call: .; v_call: TRBV5-6; cdr3_length: 14; j_call: TRBJ1-2
cdr3_nt: TGTGCCAGCAGCGGATACTTCGGCGGGAGGGCCGGTACGCAGTATTTT; cdr3_aa: CASSGYFGGRAGTQYF; d_call: TRBD2; v_call: TRBV9; cdr3_length: 16; j_call: TRBJ2-3
cdr3_nt: TGTGCCAGCAGTCCGGGGACAACTCGAAACTATGGCTACACCTTC; cdr3_aa: CASSPGTTRNYGYTF; d_call: .; v_call: TRBV27; cdr3_length: 15; j_call: TRBJ1-2
cdr3_nt: TGTGCCAGCAGGGGACCGGGACAGGGGCATGGCTACACCTTC; cdr3_aa: CASRGPGQGHGYTF; d_call: TRBD1; v_call: TRBV7-2; cdr3_length: 14; j_call: TRBJ1-2
cdr3_nt: TGCAGCGTTGTTGGACAGGGGAACACTGAAGCTTTCTTT; cdr3_aa: CSVVGQGNTEAFF; d_call: TRBD1; v_call: TRBV29-1; cdr3_length: 13; j_call: TRBJ1-1
cdr3_nt: TGTGCCAGCAGCTCGGTAAGAATAATGAACACTGAAGCTTTCTTT; cdr3_aa: CASSSVRIMNTEAFF; d_call: .; v_call: TRBV5-6; cdr3_length: 15; j_call: TRBJ1-1
cdr3_nt: TGTGCCACCAGTGGAACTAGTTTAGGTAATGAGCAGTTCTTC; cdr3_aa: CATSGTSLGNEQFF; d_call: .; v_call: TRBV24-1; cdr3_length: 14; j_call: TRBJ2-1